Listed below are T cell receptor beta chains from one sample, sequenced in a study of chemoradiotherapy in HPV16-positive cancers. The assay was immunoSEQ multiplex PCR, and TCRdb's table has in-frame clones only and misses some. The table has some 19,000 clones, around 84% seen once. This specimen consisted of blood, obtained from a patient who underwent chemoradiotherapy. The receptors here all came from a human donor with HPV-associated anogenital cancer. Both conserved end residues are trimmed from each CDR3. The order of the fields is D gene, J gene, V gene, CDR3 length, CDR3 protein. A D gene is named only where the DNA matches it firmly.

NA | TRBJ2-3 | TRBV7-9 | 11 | ASSSEGRATQY
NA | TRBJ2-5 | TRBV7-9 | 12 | ASSLADRQETQY
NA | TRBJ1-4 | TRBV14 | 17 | ASSQEERWGQRANEKLF
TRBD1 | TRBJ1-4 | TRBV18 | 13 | ASSLNDRVGEKLF
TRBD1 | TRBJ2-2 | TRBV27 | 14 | ASSSFPGQGSGELF
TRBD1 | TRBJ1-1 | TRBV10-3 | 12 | AISRKQGDTEAF
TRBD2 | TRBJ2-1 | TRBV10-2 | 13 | ASRESGGGANEQF
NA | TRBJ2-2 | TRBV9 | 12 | ASSSGPNTGELF
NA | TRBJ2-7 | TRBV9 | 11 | ASSAGNTEEQY
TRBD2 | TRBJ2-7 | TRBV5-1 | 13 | ASSGLREGLHKQY
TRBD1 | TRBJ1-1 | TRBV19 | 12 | ASSHTGGRAEAF
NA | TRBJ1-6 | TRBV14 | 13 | ASSQVWGDNSPLH
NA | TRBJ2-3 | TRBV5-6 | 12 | ASSLPSDTDTQY
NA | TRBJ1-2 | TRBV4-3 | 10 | ASSPDGRGYT
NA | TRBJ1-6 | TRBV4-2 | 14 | ASSQETGSYNSPLH
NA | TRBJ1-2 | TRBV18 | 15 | ASSQAMGSEVVYGYT
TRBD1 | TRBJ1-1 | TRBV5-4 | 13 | ASSLGGAGFTEAF
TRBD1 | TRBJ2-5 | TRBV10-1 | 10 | ASGGQGETQY
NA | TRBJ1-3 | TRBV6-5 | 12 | ASRKTNSGNTIY
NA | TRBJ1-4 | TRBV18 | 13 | ASSPIRGVQEKLF
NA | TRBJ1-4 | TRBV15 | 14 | ATSRDRGATNEKLF
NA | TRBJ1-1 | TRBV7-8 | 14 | ASSPSHLGERTEAF
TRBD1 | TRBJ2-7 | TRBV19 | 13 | ASKGQGETYYEQY
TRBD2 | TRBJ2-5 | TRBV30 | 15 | AWSVRPAGGPGETQY
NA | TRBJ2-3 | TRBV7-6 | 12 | ASSLSQGTDTQY
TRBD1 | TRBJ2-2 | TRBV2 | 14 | ASSPSGGLNTGELF
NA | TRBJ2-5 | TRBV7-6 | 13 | ASSFGAGTQETQY
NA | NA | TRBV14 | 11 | ASSQGSSREQY
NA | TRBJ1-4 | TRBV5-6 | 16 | ASSLGREVPGSGEKLF
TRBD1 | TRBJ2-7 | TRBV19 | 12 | ASSAGQANYEQY
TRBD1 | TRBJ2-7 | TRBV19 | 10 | ATSTGDYEQY
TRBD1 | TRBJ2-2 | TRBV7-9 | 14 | ASSGRQGTNTGELF
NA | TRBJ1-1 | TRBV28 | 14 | ASTVNQGAMNTEAF
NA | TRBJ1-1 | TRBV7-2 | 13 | ASSLVNGPSTEAF
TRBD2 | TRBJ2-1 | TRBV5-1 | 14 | ASSLWSAGGRDEQF
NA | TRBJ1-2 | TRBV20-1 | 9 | SATLLDGYT
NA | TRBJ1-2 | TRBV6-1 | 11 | ALQRLGSYGYT
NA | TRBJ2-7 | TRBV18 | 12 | ASSTNSLPYEQY
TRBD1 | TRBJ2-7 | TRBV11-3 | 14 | ASSLETGTGGNEQY